Below, one TCR beta chain is given with its context. The sample originates from a study of blood T cell repertoires in COVID-19. Across the study: There were acute and convalescent COVID-19 samples, and they came from the United States, Italy and Spain. Sample material is recorded as cDNA or gDNA derived from T cells, B-cell-depleted T cells, or PBMCs.

Allocation to cohorts depended on clinical history reported by the participants. The V segment lost 3 bases and the J segment 1 base; nucleotides outside the gene matches: 4. The germline V gene encodes CDR1 KGHSH and CDR2 LQKENI. There are 15 residues in the CDR3. Profiling relied on immunoSEQ multiplex PCR, and the TCRdb table lists in-frame clones only, not all of them. The sample holds under 350,000 clones; 65% to 90% are singletons and the top ten take approximately 4.6%. The receptor was derived from a woman between 35 and 50 years old with acute COVID-19. V and J are TRBV18 and TRBJ1-1; 8 bases map to TRBD1. What was sequenced was PBMCs or T cells enriched from blood (not recorded which). CDR3 nucleotide sequence: TGTGCCAGCTCACCCACCGGGACAGGGAACACTGAAGCTTTCTTT. It is translated as CASSPTGTGNTEAFF.